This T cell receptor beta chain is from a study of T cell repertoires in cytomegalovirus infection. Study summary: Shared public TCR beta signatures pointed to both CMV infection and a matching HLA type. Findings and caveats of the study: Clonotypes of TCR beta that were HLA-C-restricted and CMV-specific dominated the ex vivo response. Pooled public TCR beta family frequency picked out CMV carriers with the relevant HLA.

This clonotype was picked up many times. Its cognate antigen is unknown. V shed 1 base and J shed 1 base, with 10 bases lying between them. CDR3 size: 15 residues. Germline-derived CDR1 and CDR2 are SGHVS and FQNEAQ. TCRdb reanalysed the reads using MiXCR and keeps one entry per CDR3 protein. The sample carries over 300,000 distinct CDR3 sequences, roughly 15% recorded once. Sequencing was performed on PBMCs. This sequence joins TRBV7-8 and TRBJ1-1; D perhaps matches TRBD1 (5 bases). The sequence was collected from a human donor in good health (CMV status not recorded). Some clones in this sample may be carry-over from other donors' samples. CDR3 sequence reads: CASSLDPQGNTEAFF. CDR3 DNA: TGTGCCAGCAGCTTAGATCCCCAGGGGAACACTGAAGCTTTCTTT.